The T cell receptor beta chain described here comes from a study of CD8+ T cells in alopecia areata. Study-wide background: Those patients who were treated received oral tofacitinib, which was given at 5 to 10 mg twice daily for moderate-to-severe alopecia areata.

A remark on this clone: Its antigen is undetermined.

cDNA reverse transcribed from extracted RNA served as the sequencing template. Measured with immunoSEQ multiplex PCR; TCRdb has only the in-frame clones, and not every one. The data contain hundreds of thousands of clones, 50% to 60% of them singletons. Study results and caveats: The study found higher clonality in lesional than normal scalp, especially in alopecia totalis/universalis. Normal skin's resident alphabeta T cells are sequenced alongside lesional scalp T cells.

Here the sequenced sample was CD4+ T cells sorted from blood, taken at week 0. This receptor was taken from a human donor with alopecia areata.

The CDR3 region has the DNA TGTGCCAGCAAACCCCCCGGAGCGGAGGGCCAGGATGAGCAGTTCTTC. Protein product: CASKPPGAEGQDEQFF. The chain couples TRBV2 to TRBJ2-1, with D possibly being TRBD2 (6 bases). The CDR3 is 16 amino acids. Germline loops: CDR1 SNHLY, CDR2 FYNNEI. V lost 7 bases and J lost 8, with 24 bases in between.